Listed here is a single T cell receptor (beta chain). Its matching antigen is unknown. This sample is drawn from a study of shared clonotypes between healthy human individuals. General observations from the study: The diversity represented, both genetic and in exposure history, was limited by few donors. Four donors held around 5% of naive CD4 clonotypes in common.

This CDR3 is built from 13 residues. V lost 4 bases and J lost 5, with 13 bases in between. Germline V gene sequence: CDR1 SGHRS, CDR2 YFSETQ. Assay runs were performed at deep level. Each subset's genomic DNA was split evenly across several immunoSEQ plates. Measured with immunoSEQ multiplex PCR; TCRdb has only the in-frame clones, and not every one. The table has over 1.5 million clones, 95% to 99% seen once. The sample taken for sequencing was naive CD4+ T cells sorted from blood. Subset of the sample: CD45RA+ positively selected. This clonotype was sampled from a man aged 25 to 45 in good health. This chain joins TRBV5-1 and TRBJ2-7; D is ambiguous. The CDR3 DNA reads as TGCGCCAGCAGCGGGCTGACCGGCGACGAGCAGTACTTC. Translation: CASSGLTGDEQYF. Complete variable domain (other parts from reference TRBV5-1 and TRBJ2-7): KAGVTQTPRYLIKTRGQQVTLSCSPISGHRSVSWYQQTPGQGLQFLFEYFSETQRNKGNFPGRFSGRQFSNSRSEMNVSTLELGDSALYLCASSGLTGDEQYFGPGTRLTVT.